This passage covers 32 T cell receptor beta chains from one sample sequenced in a study of T-cell memory formation after mild COVID-19. Each CDR3 protein is one row after TCRdb ran MiXCR on the 5' RACE reads. The sample consists of about 320,000 distinct CDR3 sequences, more than 13% of them appearing once. The sample comprised PBMCs or a T cell subset sorted from them (not recorded which). These receptors were collected from a man younger than 35 who had mild COVID-19 (a few samples of this study predate the infection). Cell type and time point are not known.

V gene TRBV20-1 combines with J gene TRBJ1-2, with 7 bases lining up with TRBD1. This CDR3 region has 14 residues. V shed 3 bases and J 5 bases; nucleotides not matched to a gene: 9. The germline gives CDR1 DFQATT, CDR2 SNEGSKA (reference sequence). The CDR3 reads CSASHGVQGYGYTF. The CDR3 DNA is TGCAGTGCTAGTCATGGCGTACAGGGGTATGGCTACACCTTC.

This chain links TRBV12-3 or TRBV12-4 with TRBJ2-1, with TRBD2 identical over 8 bases. This CDR3 is built from 14 residues. Losses at the gene ends were 3 bases for V and 6 bases for J; bases not matched to a gene: 4. CDR3: CASSLRGDPNEQFF. CDR3 sequence (DNA): TGTGCCAGCAGTTTGCGGGGGGATCCCAATGAGCAGTTCTTC.

This clonotype was detected only a few times. The chain combines TRBV11-2 with TRBJ1-2, with D possibly matching TRBD1 (6 bases). V was pared by 5 bases and J by 7 bases, with 11 bases between. CDR3 size: 12 residues. Per germline, CDR1 SGHAT and CDR2 FQNNGV. CDR3 loop: CASSLGGIGYTF. The CDR3 DNA follows: TGTGCCAGCAGCCTAGGGGGTATTGGCTACACCTTC.

This clonotype has at least ten counts. The rearrangement joins TRBV20-1 to TRBJ1-5; 7 positions match TRBD1. Trimming removed 5 bases from V and 4 bases from J; junction bases left unmatched: 5. This CDR3 is 13 amino acids long. Germline V CDR1 and CDR2: DFQATT, SNEGSKA (reference sequence). The CDR3 spells CSAYRDSNQPQHF. CDR3 DNA sequence: TGCAGTGCTTACCGGGACAGTAATCAGCCCCAGCATTTT.

This chain connects TRBV7-9 to TRBJ1-1, with D perhaps TRBD1 (6 bases). The germline gives CDR1 SEHNR, CDR2 FQNEAQ (reference sequence). This CDR3 comprises 14 residues. The V end was cut by 5 bases, the J end by 4 bases, with 14 bases between. CDR3 nucleotide sequence: TGTGCCAGCAGCCTCCCGGGGGGCGGCACTGAAGCTTTCTTT. Translating gives CASSLPGGGTEAFF.

This clonotype appeared a few times. The gene calls are TRBV7-8 and TRBJ2-1; possible D gene TRBD2, 5 bases. Germline V gives CDR1 SGHVS, CDR2 FQNEAQ. V lost 5 bases to trimming and J lost 6 bases, with 11 bases between them. The length of the CDR3 is 13 residues. The CDR3 spells CASSLPGLNEQFF. Here the CDR3 DNA reads TGTGCCAGCAGCCTTCCAGGACTCAATGAGCAGTTCTTC. Full variable domain (missing parts from reference TRBV7-8 and TRBJ2-1): GAGVSQSPRYKVAKRGQDVALRCDPISGHVSLFWYQQALGQGPEFLTYFQNEAQLDKSGLPSDRFFAERPEGSVSTLKIQRTQQEDSAVYLCASSLPGLNEQFFGPGTRLTVL.

The chain uses TRBV7-6 and TRBJ2-5; TRBD2 aligns across 10 bases. The CDR3 extends over 16 amino acids. Unmatched junction bases numbered 6, after V lost 5 bases and J lost 0 bases. CDR1 SGHVS and CDR2 FNYEAQ come from the germline V gene. The CDR3 here is CASSRTSGGYQETQYF. Here the CDR3 DNA reads TGTGCCAGCAGCCGGACTAGCGGAGGGTACCAAGAGACCCAGTACTTC.

This clonotype was observed a handful of times. The rearrangement links TRBV14 to TRBJ2-2; D ambiguous. Germline V gene data show CDR1 as SGHDN and CDR2 as FVKESK. There are 15 residues in the CDR3. The V gene lost 4 bases and the J gene lost 4 bases, with 13 bases spanning the gap. The CDR3 region is CASSPRDRTTGELFF. CDR3 nucleotides: TGTGCCAGCAGCCCACGAGATAGGACCACCGGGGAGCTGTTTTTT.

This clonotype was detected ten times or more. This CDR3 reads CASSRNTNTEAFF. The CDR3 DNA reads TGTGCCAGCAGCCGCAACACGAACACTGAAGCTTTCTTT. The chain uses TRBV4-2 and TRBJ1-1; no clear D gene. V was trimmed by 4 bases and J by 1 base, leaving 7 bases between them. This CDR3 region has 13 residues. The germline V gene has CDR1 LGHNA and CDR2 YNFKEQ.

This clonotype was recorded at least ten times. V is TRBV10-3 and J is TRBJ2-1; no clear D gene. The CDR3 is 12 amino acids. V dropped 4 bases and J dropped 8 bases, with 9 bases sitting between them. Per the germline V gene, CDR1 is ENHRY and CDR2 is SYGVKD. DNA of the CDR3: TGTGCCATCAGTGCAATCCGCGATGAGCAGTTCTTC. It translates to CAISAIRDEQFF.

The rearrangement links TRBV18 to TRBJ1-3; D is unclear. Trimming removed 6 bases at V and 0 bases at J, with 15 bases between. Germline V lookup: CDR1 KGHSH, CDR2 LQKENI. The CDR3 is 16 amino acids. The CDR3 is CASSKDSSVSGNTIYF. In DNA, the CDR3 is TGTGCCAGCTCCAAGGACTCCTCCGTCTCTGGAAACACCATATATTTT.

This chain connects TRBV6-2 or TRBV6-3 to TRBJ2-1; D is ambiguous. From germline, CDR1 is MNHEY and CDR2 SVGEGT. The V and J ends lost 0 bases and 9 bases respectively, with 9 bases between them. The CDR3 is 13 amino acids. The CDR3, as DNA: TGTGCCAGCAGTTACTCTTCGGTGGGTGAGCAGTTCTTC. Its protein is CASSYSSVGEQFF.

This clonotype was counted once. The genes are TRBV10-3 and TRBJ1-1; the D is unclear. This CDR3 region has 12 residues. The ends were cut back, 2 bases at V and 1 base at J, with 2 bases in the middle. CDR1 ENHRY and CDR2 SYGVKD come from the germline V gene. The chain's CDR3 is CAISEGNTEAFF. CDR3 sequence (DNA): TGTGCCATCAGTGAGGGGAACACTGAAGCTTTCTTT.

This clonotype was detected a few times. This chain joins TRBV7-2 and TRBJ2-6; the D is unclear. Germline V CDR1 and CDR2: SGHTA, FQGNSA. Trimming shortened V by 7 bases and J by 3 bases, and 10 bases separated the two germline ends. The CDR3 extends over 14 amino acids. CDR3 sequence: CASTSHGGANVLTF. CDR3 in DNA: TGTGCCAGCACTTCTCATGGTGGGGCCAACGTCCTGACTTTC.

The rearrangement links TRBV27 to TRBJ1-5, with D possibly being TRBD1 (5 bases). The CDR3 consists of 16 residues. Per the germline V gene, CDR1 is MNHEY and CDR2 is SMNVEV (reference sequence). V was shortened by 1 base and J by 5 bases, with 15 bases between the two germline ends. This chain's CDR3 is CASSLFGGGDHQPQHF. The DNA for the CDR3 is TGTGCCAGCAGTTTATTCGGGGGGGGTGATCATCAGCCCCAGCATTTT.

The rearrangement links TRBV7-2 to TRBJ2-7; possibly TRBD1 or TRBD2 for D (6 bases each). Germline loops: CDR1 SGHTA, CDR2 FQGNSA. The CDR3 is 13 amino acids. V gave up 4 bases and J gave up 6 bases, with 13 bases separating them. Here the CDR3 DNA reads TGTGCCAGCAGCTGGGTGGGGGGCCCCGAGCAGTACGTC. The encoded protein is CASSWVGGPEQYV.

This clonotype turned up a few times. V is TRBV4-3 and J is TRBJ2-7, with unresolved D. Trimming shortened V by 0 bases and J by 3 bases, and 9 bases separated the two germline ends. The germline V gene has CDR1 LGHNA and CDR2 YSLEER. This CDR3 has 14 amino acids. CDR3 sequence reads: CASSQDPTGYEQYF. The CDR3 DNA reads TGCGCCAGCAGCCAAGACCCCACGGGCTACGAGCAGTACTTC.

At least ten counts were recorded for this clonotype. The rearrangement joins TRBV6-4 to TRBJ2-3; D is perhaps TRBD1 or TRBD2 (5 bases each). Between the trimmed V and J ends, which lost 4 bases and 4 bases, there was a span of 15 bases. CDR1 is MRHNA and CDR2 is SNTAGT in the germline V gene. CDR3 size: 15 residues. In DNA, the CDR3 is TGTGCCAGCAGTGCCAAAGGGGACGGGGCAGATACGCAGTATTTT. It codes for CASSAKGDGADTQYF.

The CDR3 region is CASSQVAGGPYEQYV. DNA for the CDR3: TGCGCCAGCAGCCAGGTAGCGGGGGGTCCCTACGAGCAGTACGTC. The chain couples TRBV4-1 to TRBJ2-7; 10 bases line up with TRBD2. The junction had 4 bases not matched to a gene; V was cut back by 3 bases and J by 2 bases. Germline CDR1 reads MGHRA; CDR2 reads YSYEKL. The CDR3 is 15 residues long.

This clonotype was observed a few times. This rearrangement joins TRBV18 to TRBJ2-5; D tentatively reads TRBD1 or TRBD2 (5 bases each). Germline CDR1 KGHSH, CDR2 LQKENI. The CDR3 length is 12 residues. V was trimmed by 10 bases and J by 3 bases, leaving 12 bases between them. The DNA for the CDR3 is TGTGCCACCACCAGGGAGAAAGAGACCCAGTACTTC. This encodes CATTREKETQYF.

This clonotype was recorded a few times. The CDR3 bases are TGTGCCACCAGTGCGGGACTAGCGAATCCCACGCAGTATTTT. Its protein product is CATSAGLANPTQYF. The chain joins TRBV24-1 to TRBJ2-3; TRBD2 matches 10 bases. This CDR3 has 14 amino acids. Trimming at V came to 5 bases and at J to 9 bases, leaving 7 bases not matched to a gene. The germline V gene encodes CDR1 KGHDR and CDR2 SFDVKD.

This clonotype has a handful of counts. The chain is built from TRBV5-1 and TRBJ1-3; possibly TRBD1 for D (6 bases). Germline loops: CDR1 SGHRS, CDR2 YFSETQ. This CDR3 is built from 14 residues. The V end was cut by 4 bases, the J end by 3 bases, with 11 bases between. The CDR3 nucleotides read TGCGCCAGCAGCCCTCGACAGGATGGAAACACCATATATTTT. Its translation is CASSPRQDGNTIYF.

This clonotype showed up just a few times. This chain links TRBV7-6 with TRBJ1-1; D possibly corresponds to TRBD1 (6 bases). The CDR3 sequence is 12 residues long. CDR1 is SGHVS and CDR2 is FNYEAQ in the germline V gene. Between the trimmed V and J ends, which lost 3 bases and 8 bases, there was a span of 10 bases. CDR3 loop: CASSLVTGEAFF. The CDR3 region has the DNA TGTGCCAGCAGCTTGGTAACAGGGGAAGCTTTCTTT.

V and J are TRBV6-2 or TRBV6-3 and TRBJ2-7, with TRBD1 identical over 11 bases. The V gene end was trimmed by 8 bases and the J gene end by 4 bases; junction bases not matched to a gene: 13. CDR1 and CDR2 from the germline V gene are MNHEY and SVGEGT. The CDR3 contains 16 residues. The CDR3, as DNA: TGTGCCAGCGGGACAGGGGGTGTCCGGGGGAAGTACGAGCAGTACGTC. Amino acid sequence: CASGTGGVRGKYEQYV.

This clonotype has just a few counts. The chain recombines TRBV7-2 with TRBJ2-7; D is perhaps TRBD2 (6 bases). The CDR3 is 12 amino acids. V dropped 6 bases and J dropped 7 bases, with 13 bases sitting between them. The germline gives CDR1 SGHTA, CDR2 FQGNSA. CDR3 sequence: CASRALAREQYF. As DNA, the CDR3 is TGTGCCAGCAGGGCTCTAGCGCGTGAGCAGTACTTC.

This clonotype appeared a few times. This sequence joins TRBV12-3 or TRBV12-4 and TRBJ1-4; D is undetermined. Trimming took 9 bases from V and 5 from J, leaving 28 bases between them. The CDR3 contains 18 residues. The CDR3 DNA sequence: TGTGCCAGTCAATTGTGGGCCTCCACGACCGCAGAAAATGAAAAACTGTTTTTT. Translation gives CASQLWASTTAENEKLFF.

In DNA form, the CDR3 reads TGTGCCAGCAGATCCTCCGGGACAGGGTGGTACTTC. Amino acid sequence: CASRSSGTGWYF. The chain links TRBV12-3 or TRBV12-4 to TRBJ2-7; 9 bases fit TRBD1. V trimming: 6 bases; J trimming: 12 bases; junction bases outside the gene matches: 9. This CDR3 has 12 residues.

The V call is TRBV7-6, the J call TRBJ2-3; D possibly matches TRBD1 or TRBD2 (7 bases each). The CDR3 covers 15 residues. V dropped 4 bases and J dropped 3 bases, with 14 bases sitting between them. Germline V CDR1 and CDR2: SGHVS, FNYEAQ. CDR3 sequence: CASSSPRGGTDTQYF. The CDR3 nucleotides are TGTGCCAGCAGCTCCCCCAGGGGGGGGACAGATACGCAGTATTTT.

The rearrangement links TRBV2 to TRBJ1-2; no reliable D call. The CDR3 has 14 residues. Trimming shortened V by 1 base and J by 0 bases, and 6 bases separated the two germline ends. CDR1 is SNHLY and CDR2 is FYNNEI in the germline V gene. DNA of the CDR3: TGTGCCAGCAGTGAAGGACGGACTAACTATGGCTACACCTTC. This translates into CASSEGRTNYGYTF.

This clonotype was seen many times. V usage is TRBV7-8 and J usage is TRBJ1-2, with D possibly TRBD1 on 6 matching bases. CDR3 length: 15 residues. Germline assignment: CDR1 SGHVS and CDR2 FQNEAQ. V lost 7 bases and J 4 bases, leaving 19 bases between the germline ends. The CDR3 DNA reads TGTGCCAGCAATCTTAGGTCGGGGGGCTTCTATGGCTACACCTTC. Protein: CASNLRSGGFYGYTF.

This clonotype was seen ten or more times. This rearrangement joins TRBV12-3 or TRBV12-4 to TRBJ2-7; D uncertain. This CDR3 contains 15 residues. With 6 bases removed from V and 2 bases from J, the gap between germline ends came to 17 bases. For the CDR3, the DNA is TGTGCCAGCAGCTACCCCCCGGCCCCAACCTACGAGCAGTACGTC. Translating it yields CASSYPPAPTYEQYV.

The J gene is TRBJ2-5, the V gene TRBV12-3 or TRBV12-4; the match to TRBD2 covers 9 bases. After removal of 6 bases from V and 5 bases from J, the junction contained 7 bases not matched to a gene. The CDR3 extends over 14 amino acids. The CDR3 DNA is TGTGCCAGCAGCAGACTAGCGGAAAAGGAGACCCAGTACTTC. The encoded protein is CASSRLAEKETQYF.